Listed here is a single T cell receptor beta chain. This specimen comes from a study of blood T cell repertoires in COVID-19. Libraries were prepared by immunoSEQ multiplex PCR; TCRdb keeps only in-frame clonotypes and omits some of them. Among about 170,000 clones listed, over 75% were seen once. V lost 1 base and J 1 base, leaving 7 bases between the germline ends. CDR1 and CDR2 from the germline V gene are LNHDA and SQIVND (reference sequence). This CDR3 is 14 amino acids long. What the recovered Cohort 3 donors had was two negative PCRs, clearance, or symptom resolution. This sequence originates from a woman aged 18-29 years who had recovered from COVID-19. This chain links TRBV19 with TRBJ1-1; no clear D. Sequencing was done on a sample of PBMCs or T cells enriched from blood (not recorded which). DNA of the CDR3: TGTGCCAGTAGTATAGGCGGTACGAACACTGAAGCTTTCTTT. Amino acids: CASSIGGTNTEAFF.